The 24 T cell receptor beta chains below all came from one sample that was sequenced in a study of blood T cell repertoires in COVID-19. Clones were read by immunoSEQ multiplex PCR, and TCRdb kept only the in-frame ones, dropping some. The top ten hold 5.5% to 7.5% of the sample, which has about 81,000 clones, approximately 86% seen once. The sequencing sample was made of peripheral blood. The source is a man between 65 and 85 years old with acute or convalescent COVID-19.

This clone showed up just once. V and J are TRBV21-1 and TRBJ1-4. TRBV21-1 is a known pseudogene. This CDR3 has 15 amino acids. Here the CDR3 reads CASSKGIATNEKLFF. The CDR3 DNA follows: TGTGCCAGCAGCAAAGGCATAGCAACTAATGAAAAACTGTTTTTT.

This clone appeared a few times. J is TRBJ1-5 and V is TRBV5-6; D gene uncertain. CDR3 length equals 14 residues. The germline gives CDR1 SGHDT, CDR2 YYEEEE. Trimming took 2 bases from V and 0 from J, leaving 6 bases between them. The CDR3 loop is CASSFGYSNQPQHF. The CDR3 DNA sequence: TGTGCCAGCAGCTTCGGGTATAGCAATCAGCCCCAGCATTTT.

A single count supports this clone. This same CDR3 is encoded by further DNA sequences in the sample. J is TRBJ1-5 and V is TRBV5-1, with D tentatively TRBD1 (6 bases). Trimming removed 5 bases from V and 4 bases from J, with 13 bases in between. Germline V CDR1 and CDR2: SGHRS, YFSETQ. The CDR3 is 14 residues long. In DNA form, the CDR3 reads TGCGCCAGCAGTCCGACAGGACCTAATCAGCCCCAGCATTTT. It translates to CASSPTGPNQPQHF.

In the case of this clone: One junction end disagrees with the germline gene, perhaps due to a read error. The chain has TRBV6-5 and TRBJ1-1, with 8 bases identical to TRBD1. Looked up from germline, CDR1 is MNHEY and CDR2 is SVGAGI. The CDR3 consists of 12 residues. The CDR3 region has the DNA TGTGCCAGCAGTTTAAGGACAGGGACGGTAATCTTT. Translating gives CASSLRTGTVIF.

The chain couples TRBV19 to TRBJ1-5, with D maybe TRBD1 (5 bases). V was pared by 3 bases and J by 6 bases, with 18 bases between. The CDR3 consists of 16 residues. The germline gives CDR1 LNHDA, CDR2 SQIVND (reference sequence). CDR3 in amino acids: CASSIGTGNPGQPQHF. In nucleotides, the CDR3 is TGTGCCAGTAGTATCGGAACAGGAAATCCAGGTCAGCCCCAGCATTTT.

CDR3: CASSLKTESYEQYF. The CDR3 DNA sequence: TGTGCCAGCAGCCTAAAGACAGAGTCCTACGAGCAGTACTTC. The chain employs TRBV7-2 and TRBJ2-7; TRBD1 might be the D (5 bases). Germline V lookup: CDR1 SGHTA, CDR2 FQGNSA. This CDR3 contains 14 residues. The germline V and J ends were trimmed by 5 bases and 1 base, with 12 bases remaining between them.

V and J are TRBV10-1 and TRBJ1-5, with D possibly matching TRBD1 (5 bases). Germline assignment: CDR1 WNHNN and CDR2 SYGVQD (reference sequence). This CDR3 region has 13 residues. V lost 3 bases and J 7 bases, leaving 10 bases between the germline ends. Here the CDR3 reads CASSDRDSQPQHF. The CDR3 bases are TGCGCCAGCAGTGACAGGGATAGCCAGCCCCAGCATTTT.

CDR3 bases: TGTGCCAGCAGCTTAGTACAGGGGACCTACGAGCAGTACTTC. The encoded protein is CASSLVQGTYEQYF. The chain uses TRBV7-8 and TRBJ2-7; 7 positions agree with TRBD1. Germline V gene lookup returns CDR1 SGHVS and CDR2 FQNEAQ. The CDR3 runs 14 residues. The ends lost 1 base at V and 2 bases at J; junction bases unmatched: 2.

In the case of this clone: The same CDR3 can be traced to other DNA sequences in this sample. This sequence joins TRBV6-5 and TRBJ2-7; TRBD1 aligns across 11 bases. The CDR3 length is 15 residues. V shed 6 bases, J shed 1 base, and the junction held 5 bases outside the gene matches. Germline loops: CDR1 MNHEY, CDR2 SVGAGI. CDR3 sequence: CASRYGTGGSYEQYF. The CDR3, as DNA: TGTGCCAGCAGATATGGGACAGGGGGTTCCTACGAGCAGTACTTC.

The chain recombines TRBV19 with TRBJ2-4; D may be TRBD1 (7 bases). Germline lookup yields CDR1 LNHDA and CDR2 SQIVND (reference sequence). V was pared by 3 bases and J by 4 bases, with 13 bases between. The CDR3 totals 15 residues. The CDR3 reads CASSISAGGKNIQYF. DNA of the CDR3: TGTGCCAGTAGTATCTCCGCAGGGGGGAAAAACATTCAGTACTTC.

In DNA form, the CDR3 reads TGTGCCATCAGTGAGTCGATGTCTAGCGGAACCTCTAGCACAGATACGCAGTATTTT. Translation: CAISESMSSGTSSTDTQYF. The chain combines TRBV10-3 with TRBJ2-3, with 7 positions matching TRBD2. CDR3 size: 19 residues. CDR1 is ENHRY, CDR2 SYGVKD, per germline. Losses at the gene ends were 0 bases for V and 0 bases for J; bases not matched to a gene: 12.

The chain recombines TRBV6-1 with TRBJ2-3, with 13 bases lining up with TRBD2. With V trimmed by 4 bases and J by 6 bases, 10 bases remained unmatched. Germline V gene data show CDR1 as MNHNS and CDR2 as SASEGT. This CDR3 region has 17 residues. The CDR3 DNA follows: TGTGCCAGCAGTGCACAACTAGCGGGGGGGGGTCCGGATACGCAGTATTTT. Translation gives CASSAQLAGGGPDTQYF.

V and J are TRBV3-1 (or the pseudogene TRBV3-2) and TRBJ1-5; no definite D call. Germline V gene sequence: CDR1 LGHDT, CDR2 YNNKEL (reference sequence). The CDR3 extends over 15 amino acids. The V end lost 1 base, the J end lost 7 bases, and 14 bases lay between the germline ends. The CDR3, as DNA: TGTGCCAGCAGCCAAGGGTTTCGAAGTCTACAGCCCCAGCATTTT. The encoded protein is CASSQGFRSLQPQHF.

The chain has TRBV4-3 and TRBJ2-2, with D possibly TRBD1 on 6 matching bases. The V end lost 0 bases, the J end lost 4 bases, and 12 bases lay between the germline ends. CDR3 length equals 16 residues. CDR1 is LGHNA and CDR2 is YSLEER in the germline V gene. The CDR3 reads CASSQDWGLSTGELFF. The CDR3 nucleotides are TGCGCCAGCAGCCAAGATTGGGGGCTGAGCACCGGGGAGCTGTTTTTT.

This chain connects TRBV2 to TRBJ1-3; a possible D gene is TRBD1 (6 bases). The CDR3 has 14 residues. Germline CDR1 is SNHLY and CDR2 is FYNNEI. Trimming removed 7 bases from V and 4 bases from J, with 14 bases in between. Here the CDR3 reads CASTSQGSGNTIYF. The CDR3 nucleotides are TGTGCCAGCACCTCACAGGGATCAGGAAACACCATATATTTT.

The chain has TRBV2 and TRBJ1-5; no clear D. V shed 3 bases and J shed 7 bases, with 10 bases lying between them. CDR3 length equals 13 residues. Germline CDR1 reads SNHLY; CDR2 reads FYNNEI. The CDR3 nucleotides are TGTGCCAGCAGTGACGCGGGAGGGCAGCCCCAGCATTTT. This translates into CASSDAGGQPQHF.

CDR3 residues: CASSASPGTGPTYEQYF. Written as DNA, the CDR3 is TGTGCCAGCAGCGCTAGCCCCGGGACAGGGCCCACCTACGAGCAGTACTTC. The chain carries TRBV9 and TRBJ2-7; 9 bases are shared with TRBD1. This CDR3 spans 17 amino acids. CDR1 and CDR2 from the germline V gene are SGDLS and YYNGEE. The V gene end was trimmed by 3 bases and the J gene end by 2 bases; junction bases not matched to a gene: 12.

The J gene is TRBJ1-3, the V gene TRBV25-1; D gene uncertain. Per the germline V gene, CDR1 is MGHDK and CDR2 is SYGVNS. V lost 10 bases to trimming and J lost 0 bases, with 16 bases between them. This CDR3 is built from 15 residues. The CDR3 DNA follows: TGTGCCACCGAAGGTGACCTAGTCTCTGGAAACACCATATATTTT. It codes for CATEGDLVSGNTIYF.

The rearrangement uses TRBV12-3 or TRBV12-4 and TRBJ1-3; no clear D gene. This CDR3 is 12 amino acids long. The germline V and J ends were trimmed by 4 bases and 4 bases, with 5 bases remaining between them. CDR3: CASSSLGNTIYF. In DNA form, the CDR3 reads TGTGCCAGCAGTTCCCTAGGAAACACCATATATTTT.

The rearrangement links TRBV7-9 to TRBJ2-1; 11 bases align to TRBD2. The CDR3 consists of 15 residues. Germline V lookup: CDR1 SEHNR, CDR2 FQNEAQ (reference sequence). V gave up 2 bases and J gave up 9 bases; unmatched junction bases: 6. DNA of the CDR3: TGTGCCAGCAGCTTAAGCCTAGCGGGAGGTTCTGAGCAGTTCTTC. Translated: CASSLSLAGGSEQFF.

V is TRBV2 and J is TRBJ1-5, with D possibly being TRBD1 (6 bases). This CDR3 is 14 amino acids long. V was cut by 5 bases and J by 7 bases, with 15 bases left in between. Germline V gene lookup returns CDR1 SNHLY and CDR2 FYNNEI. CDR3 nucleotides: TGTGCCAGCAGTTTTCAGGGAGGGGGGCAGCCCCAGCATTTT. It is translated as CASSFQGGGQPQHF.

The sample holds one count of this clone. The chain couples TRBV19 to TRBJ2-3, with 7 nucleotides matching TRBD2. CDR3 size: 14 residues. The germline V gene has CDR1 LNHDA and CDR2 SQIVND (reference sequence). Germline trimming cut 5 bases from V and 5 bases from J; bases unmatched to any gene: 7. The CDR3 reads CASSPGTIGDTQYF. Here the CDR3 DNA reads TGTGCCAGTAGTCCGGGGACTATTGGAGATACGCAGTATTTT.

The genes are TRBV5-1 and TRBJ2-7; 7 bases line up with TRBD1. The germline V gene encodes CDR1 SGHRS and CDR2 YFSETQ. The CDR3 contains 14 residues. With 0 bases clipped from V and 7 bases from J, the junction kept 7 bases outside the gene matches. For the CDR3, the DNA is TGCGCCAGCAGCTTGGAGGCACAGGGGCGGGAGCAGTACTTC. Encoded protein: CASSLEAQGREQYF.

V and J are TRBV3-1 (or the pseudogene TRBV3-2) and TRBJ2-1; 8 bases are a match to TRBD2. V was pared by 5 bases and J by 4 bases, with 7 bases of the junction left unmatched. In germline, CDR1 is LGHDT, CDR2 YNNKEL (reference sequence). The CDR3 contains 15 residues. The CDR3 spells CASSFPGGGYNEQFF. DNA of the CDR3: TGTGCCAGCAGCTTCCCGGGCGGGGGGTACAATGAGCAGTTCTTC.